Listed below are T cell receptor beta chains from one sample, sequenced in a study of T cell repertoires in cytomegalovirus infection. TCRdb recomputed calls from the reads with MiXCR, one row per CDR3 protein. The sample gives around 450,000 distinct CDR3 sequences, under 40% of which show up once; approximately 14% is in the top ten. The sample was PBMCs. These receptors came from a human donor in good health (CMV status not recorded). Some clones in this sample may be carry-over from other donors' samples. CDR3s include the opening cysteine and the closing phenylalanine or tryptophan. The order of the fields is D gene, V gene, J gene, clone size, CDR3 protein, CDR3 DNA. A D gene is named only where the DNA matches it firmly. Clone size is shown for a subset of rows, as once, few, many or a class of expanded clone.

-	TRBV7-9	TRBJ1-6	few	CASSLVTGVLPLHF	TGTGCCAGCAGCTTAGTAACCGGGGTTCTACCCCTCCACTTT
TRBD1	TRBV28	TRBJ2-3	-	CASSLDRAKGTDTQYF	TGTGCCAGCAGTTTAGACAGGGCGAAGGGCACAGATACGCAGTATTTT
-	TRBV11-2	TRBJ2-3	-	CASSRSRGDPQSF	TGTGCCAGCAGCCGTTCTAGGGGAGATCCGCAGTCTTTT
-	TRBV7-2	TRBJ1-3	many	CASSPRLREDAGNTIYF	TGTGCCAGCAGCCCCCGGTTGCGCGAGGATGCTGGAAACACCATATATTTT
TRBD1	TRBV12-3/TRBV12-4	TRBJ2-7	few	CASSHRGTLSYEQYF	TGTGCCAGCAGCCACAGGGGAACTCTCTCCTACGAGCAGTACTTC
-	TRBV7-2	TRBJ2-7	many	CASSPEPSLYEQYF	TGTGCCAGCAGCCCTGAGCCCAGTCTCTACGAGCAGTACTTC
-	TRBV11-2	TRBJ2-7	many	CASSLDPTRLYEQYF	TGTGCCAGCAGCTTAGATCCGACACGCCTTTACGAGCAGTACTTC
TRBD1	TRBV28	TRBJ1-1	-	CASSFLNPDRENTKKGEAFF	TGTGCCAGCAGTTTTCTTAATCCGGACAGGGAGAACACTAAGAAGGGTGAAGCTTTCTTT
-	TRBV29-1	TRBJ1-2	-	CSVDKYGYTF	TGCAGCGTTGATAAGTATGGCTACACCTTC
-	TRBV11-2	TRBJ2-3	few	CASSLDPVLGGPTDTQYF	TGTGCCAGCAGCTTAGATCCGGTCTTGGGGGGCCCCACAGATACGCAGTATTTT
-	TRBV27	TRBJ2-1	few	CASSDNLGHNNEQFF	TGTGCCAGCAGCGACAACCTGGGACATAACAATGAGCAGTTCTTC
-	TRBV7-6	TRBJ1-4	few	CASSLGRGSSNEKLFF	TGTGCCAGCAGCTTAGGCAGGGGCTCCAGTAATGAAAAACTGTTTTTT
TRBD2	TRBV20-1	TRBJ2-3	-	CSAREASGGFTDTQYF	TGCAGTGCTAGAGAGGCTAGCGGGGGCTTCACAGATACGCAGTATTTT
-	TRBV6-1	TRBJ2-3	-	CASSEEGTQYF	TGTGCCAGCAGTGAAGAGGGTACGCAGTATTTT
-	TRBV12-3/TRBV12-4	TRBJ2-1	-	CASSAGGPEQFF	TGTGCCAGCAGCGCGGGCGGCCCTGAGCAGTTCTTC
-	TRBV6-6	TRBJ1-4	-	CASSYSATNEKLIF	TGTGCCAGCAGTTACAGTGCAACTAATGAAAAACTGATTTTT
-	TRBV5-1	TRBJ2-2	-	CASSQDINTGELFF	TGCGCCAGCAGCCAAGACATCAACACCGGGGAGCTGTTTTTT
TRBD1	TRBV6-6	TRBJ1-1	-	CASSYFQGGEAFF	TGTGCCAGCAGTTATTTTCAGGGGGGTGAAGCTTTCTTT
-	TRBV6-6	TRBJ1-5	-	CASTLSSRNQPQHF	TGTGCCAGCACTCTGTCCTCCCGCAATCAGCCCCAGCATTTT
-	TRBV6-2/TRBV6-3	TRBJ2-7	-	CASFPTGRTYEQYF	TGTGCCAGCTTCCCGACCGGCCGTACCTACGAGCAGTACTTC
-	TRBV9	TRBJ1-1	-	CASSASPRNTEAFF	TGTGCCAGCAGCGCCTCACCGAGGAACACTGAAGCTTTCTTT
-	TRBV7-6	TRBJ1-2	-	CASSFLGANYGYTF	TGTGCCAGCAGCTTTCTCGGCGCTAACTATGGCTACACCTTC
-	TRBV12-3/TRBV12-4	TRBJ2-3	-	CASSLAGARADTQYF	TGTGCCAGCAGTTTAGCGGGGGCGAGGGCAGATACGCAGTATTTT
-	TRBV11-2	TRBJ2-7	few	CASSQGIGTYEQYF	TGTGCCAGCAGTCAGGGAATTGGGACCTACGAGCAGTACTTC
-	TRBV12-3/TRBV12-4	TRBJ1-2	few	CASPSPLRVGSNYGYTF	TGTGCCAGCCCGTCCCCCCTCCGCGTGGGGAGCAACTATGGCTACACCTTC
-	TRBV10-3	TRBJ2-3	few	CAISERTSTDTQYF	TGTGCCATCAGTGAGCGCACAAGCACAGATACGCAGTATTTT
TRBD2	TRBV6-5	TRBJ2-7	few	CASRQLAGGREQYF	TGTGCCAGCAGGCAACTAGCGGGGGGGCGCGAGCAGTACTTC
-	TRBV19	TRBJ1-2	-	CASRTLDASNYGYTF	TGTGCCAGTAGAACCTTGGACGCTTCTAACTATGGCTACACCTTC
-	TRBV12-3/TRBV12-4	TRBJ1-1	few	CASSLVASTEAFF	TGTGCCAGCAGTTTAGTAGCCAGCACTGAAGCTTTCTTT
-	TRBV10-3	TRBJ2-3	-	CAISDRGVTDTQYF	TGTGCCATCAGTGATCGAGGGGTTACAGATACGCAGTATTTT
TRBD1	TRBV19	TRBJ1-5	few	CASSTWTGSASQPQHF	TGTGCCAGTAGTACTTGGACAGGGTCAGCCAGTCAGCCCCAGCATTTT
-	TRBV29-1	TRBJ2-3	many	CSVPSRGARTDTQYF	TGCAGCGTCCCGAGTCGGGGGGCGAGGACAGATACGCAGTATTTT
TRBD1	TRBV18	TRBJ2-7	-	CASSPSRDRAHEQYF	TGTGCCAGCTCCCCGTCCCGGGACAGGGCCCACGAGCAGTACTTC
TRBD1	TRBV5-4	TRBJ1-1	few	CASRIGTGDLMNTEAFF	TGTGCCAGCAGAATAGGGACAGGGGATTTGATGAACACTGAAGCTTTCTTT
-	TRBV19	TRBJ2-2	-	CASSEWAVANTGELFF	TGTGCCAGTAGTGAGTGGGCAGTAGCGAACACCGGGGAGCTGTTTTTT
TRBD2	TRBV19	TRBJ2-1	-	CASIIGGSSYNEQFF	TGTGCCAGTATTATCGGCGGGAGCTCCTACAATGAGCAGTTCTTC
-	TRBV7-6	TRBJ1-3	few	CASSLAPSAAIYF	TGTGCCAGCAGCTTAGCGCCGTCCGCGGCCATATATTTT
TRBD1	TRBV5-1	TRBJ2-7	-	CASSLDRQGRRYEQYF	TGCGCCAGCAGCTTGGACCGACAGGGGAGGAGATACGAGCAGTACTTC
-	TRBV6-4	TRBJ2-7	-	CASSGVACEQYF	TGTGCCAGCAGTGGCGTCGCTTGCGAGCAGTACTTC
-	TRBV2	TRBJ1-4	-	CASSLSRQSNEKLFF	TGTGCCAGCAGCCTATCCAGACAGTCTAATGAAAAACTGTTTTTT
TRBD1	TRBV27	TRBJ2-5	once	CASSLSPFPRGGKDESQYF	TGTGCCAGCAGTTTATCCCCCTTCCCTCGAGGGGGCAAGGATGAGTCCCAGTACTTC
-	TRBV2	TRBJ2-6	-	CASSEARSWANVLTF	TGTGCCAGCAGTGAAGCCCGCTCTTGGGCCAACGTCCTGACTTTC